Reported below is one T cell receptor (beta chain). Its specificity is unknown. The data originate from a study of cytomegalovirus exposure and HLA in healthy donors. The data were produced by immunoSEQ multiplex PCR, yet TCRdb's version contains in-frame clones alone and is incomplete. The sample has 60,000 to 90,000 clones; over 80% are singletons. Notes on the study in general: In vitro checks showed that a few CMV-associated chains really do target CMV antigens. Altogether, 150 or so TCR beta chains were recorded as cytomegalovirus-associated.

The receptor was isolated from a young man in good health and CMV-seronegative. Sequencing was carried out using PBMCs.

The CDR3 region is CASRAGSNYEQYV. CDR3 coding DNA: TGTGCCAGCCGAGCGGGAAGCAACTACGAGCAGTACGTC. The J gene is TRBJ2-7, the V gene TRBV6-5; 7 positions match TRBD2. The germline V gene encodes CDR1 MNHEY and CDR2 SVGAGI. The CDR3 covers 13 residues. Trimming at V came to 8 bases and at J to 3 bases, leaving 7 bases not matched to a gene.